Included here is one TCR beta chain sequence, with context. Each recovered donor of Cohort 3 presented with two negative PCRs, clearance, or symptom resolution. This record belongs to a study of blood T cell repertoires in COVID-19. Some clones are missing from TCRdb's copy, which holds only in-frame ones; the method was immunoSEQ multiplex PCR. Here the sample spans 150,000 or so clones, over 80% being singletons. This TCR derives from a woman aged 60-75 years who had recovered from COVID-19. The sequencing sample was made of PBMCs or T cells enriched from blood (not recorded which).

CDR3: CAGRDLTYNEQFF. As DNA, the CDR3 is TGTGCCGGGCGGGACTTAACCTACAATGAGCAGTTCTTC. This sequence joins TRBV6-5 and TRBJ2-1; possible D gene TRBD2, 6 bases. The germline V and J ends were trimmed by 11 bases and 2 bases, with 13 bases remaining between them. The CDR3 is 13 residues long. Per germline, CDR1 MNHEY and CDR2 SVGAGI.